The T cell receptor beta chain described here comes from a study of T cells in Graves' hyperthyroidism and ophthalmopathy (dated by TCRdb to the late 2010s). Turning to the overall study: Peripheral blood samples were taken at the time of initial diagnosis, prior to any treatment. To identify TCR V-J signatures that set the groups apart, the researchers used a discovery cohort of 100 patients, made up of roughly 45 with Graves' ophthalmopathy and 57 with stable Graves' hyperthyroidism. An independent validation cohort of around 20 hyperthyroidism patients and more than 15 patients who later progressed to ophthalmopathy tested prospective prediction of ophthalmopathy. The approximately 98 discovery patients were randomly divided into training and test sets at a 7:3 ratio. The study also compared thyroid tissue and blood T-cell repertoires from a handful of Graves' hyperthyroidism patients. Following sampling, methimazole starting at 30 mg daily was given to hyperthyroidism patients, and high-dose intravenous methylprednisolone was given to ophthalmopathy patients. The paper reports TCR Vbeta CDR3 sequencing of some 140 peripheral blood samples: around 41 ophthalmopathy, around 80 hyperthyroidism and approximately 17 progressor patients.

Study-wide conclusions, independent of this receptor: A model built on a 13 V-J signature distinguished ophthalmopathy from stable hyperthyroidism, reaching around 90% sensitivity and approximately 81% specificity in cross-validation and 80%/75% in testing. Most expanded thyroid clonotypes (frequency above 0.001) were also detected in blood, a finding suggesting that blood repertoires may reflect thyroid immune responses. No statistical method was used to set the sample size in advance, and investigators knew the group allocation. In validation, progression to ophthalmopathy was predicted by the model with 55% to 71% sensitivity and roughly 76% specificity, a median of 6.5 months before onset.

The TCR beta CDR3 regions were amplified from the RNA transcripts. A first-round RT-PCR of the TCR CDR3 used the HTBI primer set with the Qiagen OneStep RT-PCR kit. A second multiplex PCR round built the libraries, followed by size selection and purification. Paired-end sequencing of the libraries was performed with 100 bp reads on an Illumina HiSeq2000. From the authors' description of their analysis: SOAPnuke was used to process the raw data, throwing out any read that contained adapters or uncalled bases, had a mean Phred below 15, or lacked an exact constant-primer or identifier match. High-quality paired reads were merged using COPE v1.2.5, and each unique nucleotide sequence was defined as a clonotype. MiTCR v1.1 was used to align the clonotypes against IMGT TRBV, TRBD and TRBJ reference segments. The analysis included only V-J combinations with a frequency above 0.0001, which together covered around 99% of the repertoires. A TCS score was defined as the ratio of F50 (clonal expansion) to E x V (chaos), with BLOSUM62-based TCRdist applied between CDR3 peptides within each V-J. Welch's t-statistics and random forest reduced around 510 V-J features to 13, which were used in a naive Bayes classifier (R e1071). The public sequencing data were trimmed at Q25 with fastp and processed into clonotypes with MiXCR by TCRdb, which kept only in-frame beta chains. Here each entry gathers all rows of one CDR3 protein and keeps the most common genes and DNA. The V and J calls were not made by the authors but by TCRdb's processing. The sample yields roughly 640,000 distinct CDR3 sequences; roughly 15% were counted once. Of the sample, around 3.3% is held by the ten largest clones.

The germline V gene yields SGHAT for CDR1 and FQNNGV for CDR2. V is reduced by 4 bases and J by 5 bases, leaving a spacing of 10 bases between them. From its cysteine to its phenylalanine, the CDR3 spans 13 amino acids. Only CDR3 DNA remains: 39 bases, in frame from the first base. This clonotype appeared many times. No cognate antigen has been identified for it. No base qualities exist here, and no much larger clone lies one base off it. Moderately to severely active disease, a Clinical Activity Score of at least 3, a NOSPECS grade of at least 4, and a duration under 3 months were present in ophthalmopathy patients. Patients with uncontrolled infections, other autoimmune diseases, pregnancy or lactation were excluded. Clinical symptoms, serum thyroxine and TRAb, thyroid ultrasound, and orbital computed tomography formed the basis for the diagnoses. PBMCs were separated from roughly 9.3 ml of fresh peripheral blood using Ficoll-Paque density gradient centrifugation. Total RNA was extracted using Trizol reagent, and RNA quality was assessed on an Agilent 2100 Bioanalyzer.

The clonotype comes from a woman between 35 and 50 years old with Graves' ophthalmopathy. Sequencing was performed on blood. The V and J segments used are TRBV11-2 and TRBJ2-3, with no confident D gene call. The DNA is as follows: TGTGCCAGCAGCTCAAATCTGAAAGATACGCAGTATTTT. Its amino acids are CASSSNLKDTQYF.